The rows below give T cell receptor beta chains drawn from one sample of a study of T cells in Graves' hyperthyroidism and ophthalmopathy. TCRdb re-called the multiplex PCR reads with MiXCR, one entry per CDR3 protein. The repertoire consists of 400,000 to 500,000 distinct CDR3 sequences, with roughly 13% occurring once and the leading ten covering approximately 5.8%. Material for sequencing was blood. Receptors were obtained from a young woman with Graves' hyperthyroidism. Each CDR3 is given with its conserved first and last residue. Each record gives: clone size, J gene, D gene, CDR3 length, V gene, CDR3 protein, CDR3 DNA. A D gene is named only where the DNA matches it firmly. For some rows the clone size is stated as once, few or many, or as a class when expanded; others skip it.

abundance: few; j_gene: TRBJ2-1; d_gene: NA; len: 14; v_gene: TRBV5-1; CDR3aa: CASSLESQGQGQFF; CDR3nt: TGCGCCAGCAGCTTGGAATCGCAGGGGCAGGGGCAGTTCTTC
abundance: NA; j_gene: TRBJ2-7; d_gene: NA; len: 14; v_gene: TRBV7-9; CDR3aa: CASSAEVTRYEQYF; CDR3nt: TGTGCCAGCAGCGCTGAAGTTACTCGTTACGAGCAGTACTTC
abundance: few; j_gene: TRBJ1-2; d_gene: TRBD1; len: 15; v_gene: TRBV6-2/TRBV6-3; CDR3aa: CASSSPGRGAYGYTF; CDR3nt: TGTGCCAGCAGTTCCCCCGGCAGGGGGGCCTATGGCTACACCTTC
abundance: many; j_gene: TRBJ2-7; d_gene: NA; len: 14; v_gene: TRBV27; CDR3aa: CASNGGTTPYEQYF; CDR3nt: TGTGCCAGCAATGGGGGAACTACCCCCTACGAGCAGTACTTC
abundance: NA; j_gene: TRBJ2-7; d_gene: NA; len: 16; v_gene: TRBV27; CDR3aa: CASSLSLRGVLHEQYF; CDR3nt: TGTGCCAGCAGTTTATCCTTGAGAGGTGTACTCCACGAGCAGTACTTC
abundance: many; j_gene: TRBJ2-7; d_gene: NA; len: 16; v_gene: TRBV9; CDR3aa: CASSVGEGDGTYEQYF; CDR3nt: TGTGCCAGCAGCGTAGGGGAAGGGGACGGCACCTACGAGCAGTACTTC
abundance: NA; j_gene: TRBJ2-1; d_gene: TRBD2; len: 15; v_gene: TRBV2; CDR3aa: CASSESGSSSREQFF; CDR3nt: TGTGCCAGCAGTGAAAGCGGGAGTAGTAGTCGTGAGCAGTTCTTC
abundance: few; j_gene: TRBJ2-5; d_gene: TRBD2; len: 15; v_gene: TRBV6-5; CDR3aa: CASSFVAGIQETQYF; CDR3nt: TGTGCCAGCAGTTTCGTAGCGGGTATACAAGAGACCCAGTACTTC
abundance: many; j_gene: TRBJ2-1; d_gene: NA; len: 14; v_gene: TRBV7-2; CDR3aa: CASSSRPRPNEQFF; CDR3nt: TGTGCCAGCAGCTCCAGACCAAGACCCAATGAGCAGTTCTTC
abundance: many; j_gene: TRBJ2-2; d_gene: NA; len: 13; v_gene: TRBV6-1; CDR3aa: CASSPPPTGELFF; CDR3nt: TGTGCCAGCAGCCCCCCCCCCACCGGGGAGCTGTTTTTT
abundance: NA; j_gene: TRBJ2-3; d_gene: TRBD2; len: 18; v_gene: TRBV28; CDR3aa: CASSLSFASGSSTDTQYF; CDR3nt: TGTGCCAGCAGTTTAAGTTTCGCTAGCGGGAGTAGCACAGATACGCAGTATTTT
abundance: few; j_gene: TRBJ1-1; d_gene: NA; len: 14; v_gene: TRBV27; CDR3aa: CASSLPDKDTGAFF; CDR3nt: TGTGCCAGCAGTTTACCGGACAAGGACACTGGAGCTTTCTTT
abundance: many; j_gene: TRBJ2-5; d_gene: TRBD2; len: 16; v_gene: TRBV5-8; CDR3aa: CASSLGLSGIEETQYF; CDR3nt: TGTGCCAGCAGCTTAGGATTGAGCGGGATTGAAGAGACCCAGTACTTC
abundance: many; j_gene: TRBJ2-1; d_gene: TRBD2; len: 15; v_gene: TRBV9; CDR3aa: CASSPSGSGGNEQFF; CDR3nt: TGTGCCAGCAGCCCTAGCGGGAGCGGTGGGAATGAGCAGTTCTTC
abundance: many; j_gene: TRBJ2-1; d_gene: NA; len: 12; v_gene: TRBV28; CDR3aa: CASSLGSDEQFF; CDR3nt: TGTGCCAGCAGTTTAGGGAGCGATGAGCAGTTCTTC
abundance: NA; j_gene: TRBJ2-5; d_gene: TRBD2; len: 14; v_gene: TRBV20-1; CDR3aa: CSAPTSGYQETQYF; CDR3nt: TGCAGTGCTCCCACTAGCGGGTACCAAGAGACCCAGTACTTC
abundance: NA; j_gene: TRBJ2-1; d_gene: TRBD1; len: 18; v_gene: TRBV30; CDR3aa: CAWSPLSTGFGSYNEQFF; CDR3nt: TGTGCCTGGAGTCCTCTCTCGACAGGGTTTGGTTCCTACAATGAGCAGTTCTTC
abundance: NA; j_gene: TRBJ2-4; d_gene: TRBD2; len: 16; v_gene: TRBV7-2; CDR3aa: CASSIHSGSTKNIQYF; CDR3nt: TGTGCCAGCAGCATCCACAGCGGGAGTACCAAAAACATTCAGTACTTC
abundance: many; j_gene: TRBJ2-1; d_gene: TRBD2; len: 15; v_gene: TRBV5-1; CDR3aa: CASSLEGGRAYEQFF; CDR3nt: TGCGCCAGCAGCTTGGAGGGCGGGAGGGCCTACGAGCAGTTCTTC
abundance: many; j_gene: TRBJ1-2; d_gene: TRBD1; len: 15; v_gene: TRBV12-3/TRBV12-4; CDR3aa: CASSAPSTGIYGYTF; CDR3nt: TGTGCCAGCAGCGCACCCTCGACAGGGATCTATGGCTACACCTTC
abundance: many; j_gene: TRBJ2-2; d_gene: NA; len: 15; v_gene: TRBV11-2; CDR3aa: CASSAIRIGTGELFF; CDR3nt: TGTGCCAGCAGCGCCATCCGCATAGGCACCGGGGAGCTGTTTTTT
abundance: many; j_gene: TRBJ2-7; d_gene: TRBD1; len: 15; v_gene: TRBV5-5; CDR3aa: CASSPGTGSSYEQYF; CDR3nt: TGTGCCAGCAGTCCCGGGACAGGGAGTAGCTACGAGCAGTACTTC
abundance: many; j_gene: TRBJ2-7; d_gene: TRBD2; len: 15; v_gene: TRBV28; CDR3aa: CASSFRGRGSYEQYF; CDR3nt: TGTGCCAGCAGTTTTCGCGGGAGGGGGTCCTACGAGCAGTACTTC
abundance: few; j_gene: TRBJ1-4; d_gene: NA; len: 16; v_gene: TRBV5-1; CDR3aa: CASSLEVGATNEKLFF; CDR3nt: TGCGCCAGCAGCTTGGAAGTTGGTGCAACTAATGAAAAACTGTTTTTT
abundance: few; j_gene: TRBJ2-5; d_gene: NA; len: 12; v_gene: TRBV6-1; CDR3aa: CASKSGSETQYF; CDR3nt: TGTGCCAGCAAGTCAGGCTCCGAGACCCAGTACTTC
abundance: NA; j_gene: TRBJ1-4; d_gene: NA; len: 15; v_gene: TRBV15; CDR3aa: CATSRDGATNEKLFF; CDR3nt: TGTGCCACCAGCAGGGACGGAGCAACTAATGAAAAACTGTTTTTT
abundance: many; j_gene: TRBJ1-5; d_gene: NA; len: 18; v_gene: TRBV7-8; CDR3aa: CASSLGLQLSYGNQPQHF; CDR3nt: TGTGCCAGCAGCTTAGGACTTCAGTTGAGTTATGGCAATCAGCCCCAGCATTTT
abundance: many; j_gene: TRBJ1-5; d_gene: NA; len: 15; v_gene: TRBV30; CDR3aa: CAWSDIAGSNQPQHF; CDR3nt: TGTGCCTGGAGTGATATAGCAGGTAGCAATCAGCCCCAGCATTTT
abundance: many; j_gene: TRBJ2-7; d_gene: TRBD1; len: 15; v_gene: TRBV11-2; CDR3aa: CASSLTGQGSYEQYF; CDR3nt: TGTGCCAGCAGCTTAACGGGACAGGGGTCGTACGAGCAGTACTTC
abundance: few; j_gene: TRBJ1-3; d_gene: NA; len: 14; v_gene: TRBV9; CDR3aa: CASKGPSPGNTIYF; CDR3nt: TGTGCCAGCAAGGGCCCTTCCCCTGGAAACACCATATATTTT
abundance: many; j_gene: TRBJ2-7; d_gene: TRBD1; len: 13; v_gene: TRBV20-1; CDR3aa: CSAPGQAEYEQYF; CDR3nt: TGCAGTGCCCCGGGACAGGCTGAATACGAGCAGTACTTC
abundance: NA; j_gene: TRBJ2-7; d_gene: TRBD1; len: 15; v_gene: TRBV5-6; CDR3aa: CASSFVRTGDYEQYF; CDR3nt: TGTGCCAGCAGCTTTGTCAGGACAGGGGATTACGAGCAGTACTTC
abundance: many; j_gene: TRBJ1-1; d_gene: TRBD1; len: 14; v_gene: TRBV3-1; CDR3aa: CASSQRGQGTEAFF; CDR3nt: TGTGCCAGCAGCCAAAGGGGACAGGGGACTGAAGCTTTCTTT
abundance: many; j_gene: TRBJ2-3; d_gene: TRBD2; len: 15; v_gene: TRBV20-1; CDR3aa: CNASGGSGWADTQYF; CDR3nt: TGCAATGCTAGCGGTGGTAGCGGCTGGGCAGATACGCAGTATTTT
abundance: many; j_gene: TRBJ2-3; d_gene: TRBD1; len: 13; v_gene: TRBV10-3; CDR3aa: CAIRQGASDTQYF; CDR3nt: TGTGCCATCAGGCAGGGGGCATCAGATACGCAGTATTTT
abundance: few; j_gene: TRBJ2-2; d_gene: NA; len: 13; v_gene: TRBV19; CDR3aa: CASSMTGSGELFF; CDR3nt: TGTGCCAGTAGTATGACGGGCTCCGGGGAGCTGTTTTTT
abundance: NA; j_gene: TRBJ2-7; d_gene: NA; len: 12; v_gene: TRBV10-3; CDR3aa: CAISPDSYEQYF; CDR3nt: TGTGCCATCAGCCCGGATTCCTACGAGCAGTACTTC
abundance: many; j_gene: TRBJ1-1; d_gene: NA; len: 17; v_gene: TRBV2; CDR3aa: CASSDRDGGLYYTEAFF; CDR3nt: TGTGCCAGCAGTGATAGGGACGGAGGGTTATATTACACTGAAGCTTTCTTT
abundance: many; j_gene: TRBJ1-5; d_gene: NA; len: 18; v_gene: TRBV19; CDR3aa: CASSILLVGGTSNQPQHF; CDR3nt: TGTGCCAGTAGTATCCTTCTTGTGGGCGGAACTAGCAATCAGCCCCAGCATTTT
abundance: many; j_gene: TRBJ2-7; d_gene: TRBD1; len: 15; v_gene: TRBV20-1; CDR3aa: CSARSSGGDSYEQYF; CDR3nt: TGCAGTGCTAGGTCTTCAGGGGGAGATTCCTACGAGCAGTACTTC
abundance: NA; j_gene: TRBJ2-1; d_gene: NA; len: 16; v_gene: TRBV10-2; CDR3aa: CASSEFTGGKSNEQFF; CDR3nt: TGCGCCAGCAGTGAGTTCACAGGAGGAAAATCCAATGAGCAGTTCTTC
abundance: few; j_gene: TRBJ2-1; d_gene: NA; len: 14; v_gene: TRBV27; CDR3aa: CASNSETGVGEQFF; CDR3nt: TGTGCCAGCAACTCCGAGACGGGGGTCGGTGAGCAGTTCTTC
abundance: few; j_gene: TRBJ2-3; d_gene: NA; len: 15; v_gene: TRBV5-1; CDR3aa: CASEQHGTDTDTQYF; CDR3nt: TGCGCCAGCGAGCAACACGGCACAGACACAGATACGCAGTATTTT
abundance: few; j_gene: TRBJ1-3; d_gene: NA; len: 13; v_gene: TRBV20-1; CDR3aa: CSASLGSGNTIYF; CDR3nt: TGCAGTGCTAGTTTGGGGTCTGGAAACACCATATATTTT
abundance: NA; j_gene: TRBJ1-2; d_gene: NA; len: 13; v_gene: TRBV10-3; CDR3aa: CAISETPGAGYTF; CDR3nt: TGTGCCATCAGTGAGACCCCAGGGGCTGGCTACACCTTC
abundance: NA; j_gene: TRBJ2-1; d_gene: NA; len: 15; v_gene: TRBV11-2; CDR3aa: CASSSRDSPYNEQFF; CDR3nt: TGTGCCAGCAGCTCGCGGGACAGCCCCTACAATGAGCAGTTCTTC
abundance: many; j_gene: TRBJ1-6; d_gene: TRBD1; len: 15; v_gene: TRBV27; CDR3aa: CASSLSGQGISPLHF; CDR3nt: TGTGCCAGCAGTTTATCGGGACAGGGGATTTCACCCCTCCACTTT
abundance: many; j_gene: TRBJ2-1; d_gene: TRBD2; len: 18; v_gene: TRBV7-6; CDR3aa: CASSLWWSTGTSGNEQFF; CDR3nt: TGTGCCAGCAGCTTATGGTGGTCTACCGGGACTAGCGGCAATGAGCAGTTCTTC
abundance: few; j_gene: TRBJ1-4; d_gene: NA; len: 15; v_gene: TRBV9; CDR3aa: CASRPGSETNEKLFF; CDR3nt: TGTGCCAGCAGGCCCGGATCGGAAACTAATGAAAAACTGTTTTTT
abundance: many; j_gene: TRBJ1-4; d_gene: TRBD1; len: 15; v_gene: TRBV18; CDR3aa: CASSPTQGVREKLFF; CDR3nt: TGTGCCAGCTCACCTACACAGGGGGTCCGTGAAAAACTGTTTTTT
abundance: NA; j_gene: TRBJ1-1; d_gene: TRBD1; len: 17; v_gene: TRBV14; CDR3aa: CASSQHGTGGLFTEAFF; CDR3nt: TGTGCCAGCAGCCAACACGGGACAGGGGGCCTTTTCACTGAAGCTTTCTTT
abundance: many; j_gene: TRBJ1-5; d_gene: NA; len: 13; v_gene: TRBV6-1; CDR3aa: CASSEWGNQPQHF; CDR3nt: TGTGCCAGCAGTGAGTGGGGCAATCAGCCCCAGCATTTT
abundance: few; j_gene: TRBJ2-3; d_gene: TRBD2; len: 14; v_gene: TRBV2; CDR3aa: CASSESGSSTEQYF; CDR3nt: TGTGCCAGCAGTGAAAGCGGGAGTAGCACAGAGCAGTATTTT
abundance: many; j_gene: TRBJ2-1; d_gene: NA; len: 15; v_gene: TRBV7-2; CDR3aa: CASTHRLSSYNEQFF; CDR3nt: TGTGCCAGCACCCACAGGTTGAGCTCCTACAATGAGCAGTTCTTC
abundance: many; j_gene: TRBJ1-6; d_gene: TRBD1; len: 15; v_gene: TRBV6-1; CDR3aa: CASSGQGSYNSPLHF; CDR3nt: TGTGCCAGCAGCGGACAGGGGTCCTATAATTCACCCCTCCACTTT
abundance: NA; j_gene: TRBJ1-3; d_gene: NA; len: 16; v_gene: TRBV7-3; CDR3aa: CASSVAGPHSGNTIYF; CDR3nt: TGTGCCAGCTCCGTAGCAGGACCACATTCTGGAAACACCATATATTTT